This TCR beta chain was recorded in a study of T cell responses to AZD1222 COVID-19 vaccine. This CDR3 region has 16 residues. The V gene lost 1 base and the J gene lost 0 bases, with 11 bases spanning the gap. Per germline, CDR1 SGDLS and CDR2 YYNGEE. Here immunoSEQ multiplex PCR was the method, and the copy in TCRdb shows in-frame clones only, minus some. Counted here are 90,000 or so clones, approximately 91% occurring once; the ten biggest clones make up roughly 2.5%. Study results and caveats: There were mostly white British donors and more females than males, and clonal diversity was possibly underestimated.

On this clone itself: Antigen: not known.

The TCR sequence derives from an adult in good health. The source material was peripheral blood, sampled on day 0 of AZD1222 vaccination. The rearrangement uses TRBV9 and TRBJ1-3, with D maybe TRBD1 (5 bases). CDR3 in DNA: TGTGCCAGCAGCGTAAGAGGGGACTTCTCTGGAAACACCATATATTTT. This gives the protein CASSVRGDFSGNTIYF.